The rows below give T cell receptor beta chains drawn from one sample of a study of beta chain features in type 1 diabetes. TCRdb's copy holds only in-frame clones and misses some; the assay was immunoSEQ multiplex PCR. The sample includes fewer than 300,000 clones, around 9.9% of them seen just once. Sequencing was done on a sample of naive CD4+ T cells from blood. Receptors originate from a man aged 25 to 45 with type 1 diabetes. Each CDR3 is given with its conserved first and last residue. Fields, in order: J gene, D gene, clone size, V gene, CDR3 DNA, CDR3 protein. D genes are given only for firm matches. The listing skips clone size in some rows; elsewhere it reads once, few, many or a size class.

J gene: TRBJ2-3; D gene: NA; clone size: NA; V gene: TRBV6-6; CDR3 DNA: TGTGCCAGCAGGCCCCTTCGGAGCACAGATACGCAGTATTTT; CDR3 protein: CASRPLRSTDTQYF
J gene: TRBJ1-1; D gene: NA; clone size: few; V gene: TRBV29-1; CDR3 DNA: TGCAGCGTCGCCAGGGTTATGAACACTGAAGCTTTCTTT; CDR3 protein: CSVARVMNTEAFF
J gene: TRBJ1-1; D gene: TRBD1; clone size: few; V gene: TRBV5-1; CDR3 DNA: TGCGCCAGCAGCGGACAGGGGATGAACACTGAAGCTTTCTTT; CDR3 protein: CASSGQGMNTEAFF
J gene: TRBJ2-5; D gene: NA; clone size: NA; V gene: TRBV6-5; CDR3 DNA: TGTGCCAGCAGTTTCCAGGGGCAGACCCAGTACTTC; CDR3 protein: CASSFQGQTQYF
J gene: TRBJ2-5; D gene: NA; clone size: few; V gene: TRBV28; CDR3 DNA: TGTGCCAGCAGTTTCTACTCGGGCGGGGCGGGGAACCAAGAGACCCAGTACTTC; CDR3 protein: CASSFYSGGAGNQETQYF
J gene: TRBJ2-3; D gene: TRBD2; clone size: few; V gene: TRBV9; CDR3 DNA: TGTGCCAGTACCGGGACTAGCGGCCCAGATACGCAGTATTTT; CDR3 protein: CASTGTSGPDTQYF
J gene: TRBJ2-5; D gene: NA; clone size: NA; V gene: TRBV7-9; CDR3 DNA: TGTGCCAGCAGCTCCAGGGTGGAGACCCAGTACTTC; CDR3 protein: CASSSRVETQYF
J gene: TRBJ2-7; D gene: TRBD1; clone size: few; V gene: TRBV5-4; CDR3 DNA: TGTGCCAGCAGCCCCGGGACAGGGACCAACGAGCAGTACTTC; CDR3 protein: CASSPGTGTNEQYF
J gene: TRBJ1-6; D gene: NA; clone size: NA; V gene: TRBV7-2; CDR3 DNA: TGTGCCAGCAGCTCCCGGGACATTTACGGAGATTCACCCCTCCACTTT; CDR3 protein: CASSSRDIYGDSPLHF
J gene: TRBJ2-2; D gene: NA; clone size: NA; V gene: TRBV7-2; CDR3 DNA: TGTGCCAGCAGCACGTACAGGGACACCGGGGAGCTGTTTTTT; CDR3 protein: CASSTYRDTGELFF
J gene: TRBJ1-2; D gene: TRBD1; clone size: few; V gene: TRBV4-2; CDR3 DNA: TGTGCCAGCAGCCAACTGGAGCCAGGGGGCGACTACACCTTC; CDR3 protein: CASSQLEPGGDYTF
J gene: TRBJ2-1; D gene: NA; clone size: few; V gene: TRBV19; CDR3 DNA: TGTGCCAGCTCTCAGGGGCCCTACAATGAGCAGTTCTTC; CDR3 protein: CASSQGPYNEQFF
J gene: TRBJ2-2; D gene: TRBD2; clone size: few; V gene: TRBV29-1; CDR3 DNA: TGCAGCGTTGAAGTTGGCGGGGGTCCCGGGGAGCTGTTTTTT; CDR3 protein: CSVEVGGGPGELFF
J gene: TRBJ1-5; D gene: NA; clone size: NA; V gene: TRBV7-8; CDR3 DNA: TGTGCCAGCAGCCCTCTCGACGGAGATCAGCCCCAGCATTTT; CDR3 protein: CASSPLDGDQPQHF
J gene: TRBJ2-5; D gene: TRBD2; clone size: few; V gene: TRBV5-1; CDR3 DNA: TGCGCCAGCAGCTTGGCCCTAGCGGAAGAGACCCAGTACTTC; CDR3 protein: CASSLALAEETQYF
J gene: TRBJ2-2; D gene: TRBD2; clone size: NA; V gene: TRBV7-9; CDR3 DNA: TGTGCCAGCAGCTTAGGCCTAGCGGCGGCCGGGGAGCTGTTTTTT; CDR3 protein: CASSLGLAAAGELFF
J gene: TRBJ2-5; D gene: NA; clone size: NA; V gene: TRBV5-6; CDR3 DNA: TGTGCCAGCAGCTTGGTTGGCAGACAAGAGACCCAGTACTTC; CDR3 protein: CASSLVGRQETQYF
J gene: TRBJ1-1; D gene: NA; clone size: NA; V gene: TRBV7-2; CDR3 DNA: TGTGCCAGCAGCTTAGGGACAGTAAACACTGAAGCTTTCTTT; CDR3 protein: CASSLGTVNTEAFF
J gene: TRBJ1-5; D gene: NA; clone size: NA; V gene: TRBV5-1; CDR3 DNA: TGCGCCAGCAGCTTTTCGGAGAATCAGCCCCAGCATTTT; CDR3 protein: CASSFSENQPQHF
J gene: TRBJ2-5; D gene: NA; clone size: NA; V gene: TRBV30; CDR3 DNA: TGTGCCTGGAGTGTACTGGAGACCCAGTACTTC; CDR3 protein: CAWSVLETQYF
J gene: TRBJ2-1; D gene: NA; clone size: NA; V gene: TRBV9; CDR3 DNA: TGTGCCAGCGGAACATCCGAGGCCCGGGTGATCTTC; CDR3 protein: CASGTSEARVIF
J gene: TRBJ1-1; D gene: NA; clone size: few; V gene: TRBV29-1; CDR3 DNA: TGCAGCGTCTATGACAGTTTAGAAGCTTTCTTT; CDR3 protein: CSVYDSLEAFF
J gene: TRBJ2-3; D gene: NA; clone size: few; V gene: TRBV11-2; CDR3 DNA: TGTGCCAGCAGCTTAGAGTCCAGATTTACAGATACGCAGTATTTT; CDR3 protein: CASSLESRFTDTQYF
J gene: TRBJ2-7; D gene: NA; clone size: NA; V gene: TRBV5-7; CDR3 DNA: TGTGCCAGCAGCACCGGAAGCTGGACAGACGAGCAGTACTTC; CDR3 protein: CASSTGSWTDEQYF
J gene: TRBJ2-1; D gene: TRBD1; clone size: NA; V gene: TRBV18; CDR3 DNA: TGTGCCAGCTCAGGGAACAGGGGCAATGAGCAGTTCTTC; CDR3 protein: CASSGNRGNEQFF
J gene: TRBJ2-1; D gene: TRBD2; clone size: NA; V gene: TRBV11-2; CDR3 DNA: TGTGCCAGCAGGCGGCCGGGACTAGCTTACTACAATGAGCAGTTCTTC; CDR3 protein: CASRRPGLAYYNEQFF
J gene: TRBJ2-5; D gene: NA; clone size: NA; V gene: TRBV4-3; CDR3 DNA: TGCGCCAGCAGCCTTACCTTACCGGCGGGCCGGGGAGCCCAAGAGACCCAGTACTTC; CDR3 protein: CASSLTLPAGRGAQETQYF
J gene: TRBJ1-1; D gene: NA; clone size: NA; V gene: TRBV11-2; CDR3 DNA: TGTGCCAGCAGCTCAAGGGGAGGGGCTGAAGCTTTCTTT; CDR3 protein: CASSSRGGAEAFF
J gene: TRBJ2-5; D gene: TRBD2; clone size: NA; V gene: TRBV11-2; CDR3 DNA: TGTGCCAGCAGCTTACGGGCTAGCGGGACGGGGAAGACCCAGTACTTC; CDR3 protein: CASSLRASGTGKTQYF
J gene: TRBJ1-1; D gene: TRBD1; clone size: NA; V gene: TRBV5-1; CDR3 DNA: TGCGCCAGCAGCTTAGGACAGGTGAACACTGAAGCTTTCTTT; CDR3 protein: CASSLGQVNTEAFF
J gene: TRBJ2-1; D gene: NA; clone size: few; V gene: TRBV20-1; CDR3 DNA: TGCAGTGCTAGCCAGGGGGGCAAGCAGTTCTTC; CDR3 protein: CSASQGGKQFF
J gene: TRBJ1-1; D gene: NA; clone size: NA; V gene: TRBV9; CDR3 DNA: TGTGCCAGCAGCCTTGACCCGGGGACTGAAGCTTTCTTT; CDR3 protein: CASSLDPGTEAFF
J gene: TRBJ2-2; D gene: NA; clone size: NA; V gene: TRBV4-3; CDR3 DNA: TGCGCCAGCAGCCAAGACCTACCCGGTCGGGGAGAGCTGTTTTTT; CDR3 protein: CASSQDLPGRGELFF
J gene: TRBJ1-2; D gene: NA; clone size: few; V gene: TRBV15; CDR3 DNA: TGTGCCACCAGCGTCAGGGAAGAGGATGGCTACACCTTC; CDR3 protein: CATSVREEDGYTF
J gene: TRBJ2-2; D gene: NA; clone size: few; V gene: TRBV7-3; CDR3 DNA: TGTGCCAGCAGCTCACGGACCGGGGAGCTGTTTTTT; CDR3 protein: CASSSRTGELFF
J gene: TRBJ2-7; D gene: NA; clone size: few; V gene: TRBV27; CDR3 DNA: TGTGCCAGCAGTTTAACCCTGACAGGCTACGAGCAGTACTTC; CDR3 protein: CASSLTLTGYEQYF
J gene: TRBJ2-5; D gene: NA; clone size: NA; V gene: TRBV5-1; CDR3 DNA: TGCGCCAGCAGCCCGGAAGACAGTGGGGAGACCCAGTACTTC; CDR3 protein: CASSPEDSGETQYF
J gene: TRBJ1-1; D gene: NA; clone size: few; V gene: TRBV7-9; CDR3 DNA: TGTGCCAGCAGCGACACAGGGCTGAACACTGAAGCTTTCTTT; CDR3 protein: CASSDTGLNTEAFF
J gene: TRBJ1-3; D gene: NA; clone size: NA; V gene: TRBV9; CDR3 DNA: TGTGCCAGCAGCGTGGGAGCGATCTCTGGAAACACCATATATTTT; CDR3 protein: CASSVGAISGNTIYF
J gene: TRBJ1-1; D gene: TRBD1; clone size: few; V gene: TRBV9; CDR3 DNA: TGTGCCAGCACCAGACAGGGGTTGGGCACTGAAGCTTTCTTT; CDR3 protein: CASTRQGLGTEAFF
J gene: TRBJ2-3; D gene: NA; clone size: few; V gene: TRBV7-9; CDR3 DNA: TGTGCCAGCAGCCCCCTTTCTCCGTACACAGATACGCAGTATTTT; CDR3 protein: CASSPLSPYTDTQYF
J gene: TRBJ1-1; D gene: NA; clone size: few; V gene: TRBV4-1; CDR3 DNA: TGCGCCAGCAGCCAAGAAGGGTGGGGAGGGGTTCGGGAAGCTTTCTTT; CDR3 protein: CASSQEGWGGVREAFF
J gene: TRBJ2-7; D gene: NA; clone size: NA; V gene: TRBV5-1; CDR3 DNA: TGCGCCAGCAGCTTAGGCAGAGGCAGCTCCTACGAGCAGTACTTC; CDR3 protein: CASSLGRGSSYEQYF
J gene: TRBJ2-7; D gene: TRBD2; clone size: NA; V gene: TRBV29-1; CDR3 DNA: TGCAGCGTGGGGACTAGCGACTCCTACGAGCAGTACTTC; CDR3 protein: CSVGTSDSYEQYF
J gene: TRBJ2-1; D gene: NA; clone size: NA; V gene: TRBV13; CDR3 DNA: TGTGCCAGCAGCTTAGGGACTAATCCGCCCAATGAGCAGTTCTTC; CDR3 protein: CASSLGTNPPNEQFF
J gene: TRBJ2-4; D gene: TRBD2; clone size: NA; V gene: TRBV28; CDR3 DNA: TGTGCCAGCAGTTTATTCGCGGGGGTAGCCAAAAACATTCAGTACTTC; CDR3 protein: CASSLFAGVAKNIQYF
J gene: TRBJ2-3; D gene: TRBD1; clone size: NA; V gene: TRBV30; CDR3 DNA: TGTGCCTGGAATACAGGGGGATCAGATACGCAGTATTTT; CDR3 protein: CAWNTGGSDTQYF
J gene: TRBJ1-2; D gene: NA; clone size: few; V gene: TRBV29-1; CDR3 DNA: TGCAGCGTAGCTCCGCGATTGGGCTTAGGCTACACCTTC; CDR3 protein: CSVAPRLGLGYTF
J gene: TRBJ2-7; D gene: TRBD2; clone size: NA; V gene: TRBV9; CDR3 DNA: TGTGCCAGCAGCTTTGGTAGCGGGTACTCCTACGAGCAGTACTTC; CDR3 protein: CASSFGSGYSYEQYF
J gene: TRBJ1-6; D gene: NA; clone size: few; V gene: TRBV13; CDR3 DNA: TGTGCCAGCAGCCGGATGGGGGGGACACGGTTTCATTCACCCCTCCACTTT; CDR3 protein: CASSRMGGTRFHSPLHF
J gene: TRBJ1-2; D gene: NA; clone size: NA; V gene: TRBV28; CDR3 DNA: TGTGCCAGCAGTCCGCCGGGACAAAAAGTGGGCACCTTC; CDR3 protein: CASSPPGQKVGTF
J gene: TRBJ2-5; D gene: NA; clone size: NA; V gene: TRBV18; CDR3 DNA: TGTGCCAGCTCACCAGGGCTAGCGCAAGAGACCCAGTACTTC; CDR3 protein: CASSPGLAQETQYF